This TCR beta chain emerged from a study of T cells in Graves' hyperthyroidism and ophthalmopathy. Notes on the study in general: Blood shared most expanded thyroid clonotypes above 0.001. Stable hyperthyroidism was told apart from ophthalmopathy by a model built on 13 V-J features.

Turning to this clonotype: Its matching antigen is unknown.

From RNA transcripts, TCR beta CDR3 regions were amplified. In the first-round RT-PCR of the TCR CDR3, the HTBI primer set was used. TCRdb reprocessed the multiplex PCR reads via MiXCR and lists one record per CDR3 protein. Of roughly 330,000 distinct CDR3 sequences listed, around a sixth were seen once; the top ten hold 33%. A lack of ophthalmopathy progression within 18 months defined stable Graves' hyperthyroidism. Among the patients, aged 18 to 65, hyperthyroidism was newly diagnosed and had lasted under 2 months. The sequence derives from a man aged 30-40 years with Graves' hyperthyroidism. What was sequenced was blood.

CDR3 coding DNA: TGTGCCAGCAGCCCCGGGACATCTCCTAACTATGGCTACACCTTC. Encoded protein: CASSPGTSPNYGYTF. The chain is built from TRBV11-2 and TRBJ1-2; maybe TRBD1 (6 bases). The ends were cut back, 5 bases at V and 0 bases at J, with 13 bases in the middle. Germline CDR1 is SGHAT and CDR2 is FQNNGV. The CDR3 loop spans 15 amino acids.